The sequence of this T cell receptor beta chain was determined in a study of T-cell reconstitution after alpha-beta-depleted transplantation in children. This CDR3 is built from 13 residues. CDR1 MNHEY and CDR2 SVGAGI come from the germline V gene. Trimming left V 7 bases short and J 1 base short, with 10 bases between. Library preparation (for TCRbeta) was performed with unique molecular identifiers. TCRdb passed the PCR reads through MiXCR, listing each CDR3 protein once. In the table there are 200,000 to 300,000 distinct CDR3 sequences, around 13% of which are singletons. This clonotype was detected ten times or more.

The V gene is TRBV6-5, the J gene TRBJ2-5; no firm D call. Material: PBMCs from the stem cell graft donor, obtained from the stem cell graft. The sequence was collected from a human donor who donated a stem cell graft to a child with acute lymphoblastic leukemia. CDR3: CASKKDIQETQYF. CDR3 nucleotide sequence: TGTGCCAGCAAAAAAGACATCCAAGAGACCCAGTACTTC.